The 22 T cell receptor beta chains below come from one sample, sequenced in a study of Ad26.COV2.S vaccination and SARS-CoV-2 variants. Produced via immunoSEQ multiplex PCR; TCRdb's table is partial and in-frame only. The data show hundreds of thousands of clones, roughly nine tenths seen once. Stated treatment: around 19 received Ad26.COV2.S at low or high dose, single or two shots; roughly 5 received placebo; per-sample allocation not given. Collection of the samples took place on day 63 after the first injection of vaccine or placebo. The sample here was peripheral blood, taken in a trial of Ad26.COV2.S vaccine versus placebo. The receptors shown here come from a person between 18 and 59 years old who received the Ad26.COV2.S COVID-19 vaccine or a placebo.

The chain employs TRBV27 and TRBJ1-4; 7 bases agree with TRBD1. Trimming at V came to 6 bases and at J to 2 bases, leaving 3 bases not matched to a gene. Germline V CDR1 and CDR2: MNHEY, SMNVEV (reference sequence). The CDR3 contains 14 residues. The CDR3 DNA is TGTGCCAGCAGACGGACAGGTACTAATGAAAAACTGTTTTTT. It is translated as CASRRTGTNEKLFF.

V usage is TRBV7-8 and J usage is TRBJ1-5; 9 bases align to TRBD1. This CDR3 region has 15 residues. The J segment lost 10 bases and the V segment lost 5 bases, leaving 12 bases of the junction unmatched. Germline V gives CDR1 SGHVS, CDR2 FQNEAQ. The CDR3, as DNA: TGTGCCAGCAGCCAGAGTCCCGGGACAGGGTTACCCCAGCATTTT. Protein: CASSQSPGTGLPQHF.

The chain employs TRBV6-2 or TRBV6-3 and TRBJ2-1; no reliable D call. CDR1 and CDR2 from the germline V gene are MNHEY and SVGEGT. V lost 5 bases and J lost 0, with 17 bases in between. The CDR3 length is 17 residues. CDR3 in DNA: TGTGCCAGCAGTCCATTTCCTGACGTCTTCTCCTACAATGAGCAGTTCTTC. Translating gives CASSPFPDVFSYNEQFF.

This clone was observed many times. The chain uses TRBV7-6 and TRBJ1-3, with 8 bases lining up with TRBD1. J gave up 0 bases and V 4 bases, and 5 bases lay outside the gene matches. The CDR3 covers 16 residues. The germline V gene has CDR1 SGHVS and CDR2 FNYEAQ. The CDR3: CASSSTGVDSGNTIYF. The DNA for the CDR3 is TGTGCCAGCAGCTCGACAGGGGTCGACTCTGGAAACACCATATATTTT.

The V and J genes are TRBV5-1 and TRBJ2-2, with D possibly being TRBD2 (7 bases). The V and J ends lost 3 bases and 4 bases respectively, with 16 bases between them. Germline V gene sequence: CDR1 SGHRS, CDR2 YFSETQ. The CDR3 is 16 residues long. The CDR3 DNA sequence: TGCGCCAGCAGCTGGGGCGCGGGGGCGGGCACCGGGGAGCTGTTTTTT. It encodes CASSWGAGAGTGELFF.

V gene TRBV9 combines with J gene TRBJ2-3, with 9 bases identical to TRBD2. The germline CDR1 and CDR2 sequences are SGDLS and YYNGEE. Losses at the gene ends were 2 bases for V and 3 bases for J; bases not matched to a gene: 4. CDR3 length: 15 residues. The CDR3 nucleotides are TGTGCCAGCAGCGTGCGGGAGGGCCGAACAGATACGCAGTATTTT. Amino acids: CASSVREGRTDTQYF.

V is TRBV3-1 (or the pseudogene TRBV3-2) and J is TRBJ2-2; TRBD1 matches at 8 bases. The length of the CDR3 is 17 residues. Trimming at V came to 1 base and at J to 5 bases, leaving 9 bases not matched to a gene. Germline loops: CDR1 LGHDT, CDR2 YNNKEL (reference sequence). The CDR3 DNA reads as TGTGCCAGCAGCCAAGTCTGGGGGCAGGGGGCGACCGGGGAGCTGTTTTTT. It encodes CASSQVWGQGATGELFF.

This chain links TRBV3-1 (or the pseudogene TRBV3-2) with TRBJ1-1; possible D gene TRBD1, 5 bases. Germline CDR1 reads LGHDT; CDR2 reads YNNKEL (reference sequence). The CDR3 runs to 14 residues. Trimming removed 4 bases at V and 3 bases at J, with 12 bases between. CDR3 DNA sequence: TGTGCCAGCAGCCTATCGGGGGGAGACACTGAAGCTTTCTTT. Translation: CASSLSGGDTEAFF.

This clone was counted only a few times. The chain uses TRBV20-1 and TRBJ1-1; the match to TRBD1 covers 8 bases. The germline V gene has CDR1 DFQATT and CDR2 SNEGSKA (reference sequence). With 3 bases clipped from V and 4 bases from J, the junction kept 10 bases outside the gene matches. This CDR3 is built from 15 residues. The CDR3 reads CSASNPGQGGTEAFF. In nucleotides, the CDR3 is TGCAGTGCTAGTAACCCCGGACAGGGAGGCACTGAAGCTTTCTTT.

The chain is built from TRBV5-1 and TRBJ1-2, with 8 bases matching TRBD1. V lost 1 base to trimming and J lost 6 bases; unmatched junction nucleotides: 2. This CDR3 is 13 amino acids long. Germline V gives CDR1 SGHRS, CDR2 YFSETQ. This chain's CDR3 is CASSLNRGNGYTF. CDR3 DNA: TGCGCCAGCAGCTTGAACAGGGGGAATGGCTACACCTTC.

This chain uses TRBV19 with TRBJ2-2, with 7 positions matching TRBD2. V was clipped by 6 bases and J by 6 bases; unmatched bases: 13. CDR3 length equals 16 residues. Germline-derived CDR1 and CDR2 are LNHDA and SQIVND (reference sequence). CDR3 sequence: CASRWRELGPSGELFF. In DNA form, the CDR3 reads TGTGCCAGTAGGTGGCGGGAGTTAGGTCCTTCCGGGGAGCTGTTTTTT.

The chain links TRBV15 to TRBJ2-3; unclear D gene. Germline V lookup: CDR1 LNHNV, CDR2 YYDKDF (reference sequence). The CDR3 totals 15 residues. Deletions cut 1 base from V and 0 bases from J, with 8 bases between. In DNA form, the CDR3 reads TGTGCCACCAGCAGAGGAAGCACTAGCACAGATACGCAGTATTTT. Protein product: CATSRGSTSTDTQYF. Complete variable domain (other parts from reference TRBV15 and TRBJ2-3): DAMVIQNPRYQVTQFGKPVTLSCSQTLNHNVMYWYQQKSSQAPKLLFHYYDKDFNNEADTPDNFQSRRPNTSFCFLDIRSPGLGDTAMYLCATSRGSTSTDTQYFGPGTRLTVL.

The chain carries TRBV29-1 and TRBJ2-1; D is undetermined. Germline CDR1 and CDR2: SQVTM and ANQGSEA. There are 15 residues in the CDR3. Trimming removed 6 bases at V and 9 bases at J, with 24 bases between. The CDR3 DNA is TGCAGCGTCCCGACGGAGTGGACCCTTTTAGGTGAGCAGTTCTTC. Residues: CSVPTEWTLLGEQFF.

The genes are TRBV10-3 and TRBJ1-1; D may be TRBD1 (6 bases). V was clipped by 2 bases and J by 6 bases, with 10 bases between them. Per the germline V gene, CDR1 is ENHRY and CDR2 is SYGVKD. CDR3 size: 13 residues. CDR3 in DNA: TGTGCCATCAGTGAGGGGACATCGGCTGAAGCTTTCTTT. Translating gives CAISEGTSAEAFF.

The chain joins TRBV5-1 to TRBJ2-3; 10 bases map to TRBD1. This CDR3 is 16 amino acids long. Per the germline V gene, CDR1 is SGHRS and CDR2 is YFSETQ. V lost 4 bases to trimming and J lost 2 bases; unmatched junction nucleotides: 7. The CDR3 bases are TGCGCCAGCAGCACCCCGACAGGGGGCCTCACAGATACGCAGTATTTT. Encoded protein: CASSTPTGGLTDTQYF. The full variable domain, completed using reference TRBV5-1 and TRBJ2-3, is KAGVTQTPRYLIKTRGQQVTLSCSPISGHRSVSWYQQTPGQGLQFLFEYFSETQRNKGNFPGRFSGRQFSNSRSEMNVSTLELGDSALYLCASSTPTGGLTDTQYFGPGTRLTVL.

The chain combines TRBV30 with TRBJ1-3; D not certain. The CDR3 consists of 11 residues. Germline CDR1 and CDR2: GTSNPN and SVGIG (reference sequence). V was shortened by 5 bases and J by 2 bases, with 4 bases between the two germline ends. CDR3 nucleotides: TGTGCCTGGGAGACTGGAAACACCATATATTTT. Translation gives CAWETGNTIYF.

The gene calls are TRBV7-8 and TRBJ1-3; the match to TRBD1 covers 9 bases. CDR3 size: 16 residues. With 5 bases clipped from V and 1 base from J, the junction kept 6 bases outside the gene matches. Germline CDR1 and CDR2: SGHVS and FQNEAQ. CDR3 DNA sequence: TGTGCCAGCAGCCGGACAGGGGTGGGTTCTGGAAACACCATATATTTT. This codes for CASSRTGVGSGNTIYF.

The CDR3 sequence: CASSPWEREGQQETQYF. The CDR3 nucleotides are TGTGCCAGCAGCCCATGGGAGCGGGAGGGGCAGCAAGAGACCCAGTACTTC. The chain carries TRBV11-3 and TRBJ2-5, with TRBD2 identical over 10 bases. Germline-derived CDR1 and CDR2 are SGHNT and YENEEA. The V segment lost 5 bases and the J segment 2 bases; nucleotides outside the gene matches: 11. The CDR3 length is 17 residues.

The chain employs TRBV3-1 (or the pseudogene TRBV3-2) and TRBJ1-2, with TRBD1 as a possible D gene (5 bases). This CDR3 contains 13 residues. The V end lost 5 bases, the J end lost 8 bases, and 15 bases lay between the germline ends. CDR1 is LGHDT, CDR2 YNNKEL, per germline (reference sequence). This CDR3 is CASSAQGLGGYTF. CDR3 bases: TGTGCCAGCAGCGCCCAGGGTTTGGGGGGCTACACCTTC.

V is TRBV27 and J is TRBJ2-3; perhaps D is TRBD1 or TRBD2 (5 bases each). The V end lost 5 bases, the J end lost 2 bases, and 11 bases lay between the germline ends. CDR3 length: 14 amino acids. Germline CDR1 reads MNHEY; CDR2 reads SMNVEV (reference sequence). CDR3 nucleotide sequence: TGTGCCAGCAGTCACCGGGACGACACAGATACGCAGTATTTT. As protein: CASSHRDDTDTQYF.

The chain uses TRBV28 and TRBJ1-5; tentatively, D is TRBD1 (6 bases). This CDR3 contains 16 residues. The V and J ends lost 7 bases and 6 bases respectively, with 22 bases between them. Germline CDR1 MDHEN, CDR2 SYDVKM. CDR3 DNA sequence: TGTGCCAGCACACCCAGTGAGGGGGAAGTAGGTCAGCCCCAGCATTTT. Protein sequence: CASTPSEGEVGQPQHF.

The chain couples TRBV5-5 to TRBJ2-5; 9 bases fit TRBD1. Unmatched junction bases numbered 3, after V lost 0 bases and J lost 9 bases. Germline V gene sequence: CDR1 SGHKS, CDR2 YYEKEE (reference sequence). The CDR3 sequence is 13 residues long. The CDR3 nucleotides read TGTGCCAGCAGCTTGGGGGACAGGGTCTCCCAGTACTTC. Protein: CASSLGDRVSQYF.